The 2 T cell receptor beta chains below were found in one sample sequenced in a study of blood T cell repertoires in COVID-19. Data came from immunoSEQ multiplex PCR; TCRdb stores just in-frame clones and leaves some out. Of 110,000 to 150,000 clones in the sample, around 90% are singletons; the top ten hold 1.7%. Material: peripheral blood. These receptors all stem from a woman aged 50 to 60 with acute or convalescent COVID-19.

For the CDR3, the DNA is TGTGCCAGCAGCTTCTCGGGGTCGGGCAATCAGCCCCAGCATTTT. This translates into CASSFSGSGNQPQHF. The chain employs TRBV7-8 and TRBJ1-5; no clear D gene. The CDR3 runs to 15 residues. The V and J ends lost 3 bases and 2 bases respectively, with 11 bases between them. Germline V CDR1 and CDR2: SGHVS, FQNEAQ.

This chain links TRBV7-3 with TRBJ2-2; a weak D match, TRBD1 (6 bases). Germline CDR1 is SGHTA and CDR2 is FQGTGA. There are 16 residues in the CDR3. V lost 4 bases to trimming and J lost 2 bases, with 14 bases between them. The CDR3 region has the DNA TGTGCCAGCAGCTCCCTGGGACAACTCAACACCGGGGAGCTGTTTTTT. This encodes CASSSLGQLNTGELFF.